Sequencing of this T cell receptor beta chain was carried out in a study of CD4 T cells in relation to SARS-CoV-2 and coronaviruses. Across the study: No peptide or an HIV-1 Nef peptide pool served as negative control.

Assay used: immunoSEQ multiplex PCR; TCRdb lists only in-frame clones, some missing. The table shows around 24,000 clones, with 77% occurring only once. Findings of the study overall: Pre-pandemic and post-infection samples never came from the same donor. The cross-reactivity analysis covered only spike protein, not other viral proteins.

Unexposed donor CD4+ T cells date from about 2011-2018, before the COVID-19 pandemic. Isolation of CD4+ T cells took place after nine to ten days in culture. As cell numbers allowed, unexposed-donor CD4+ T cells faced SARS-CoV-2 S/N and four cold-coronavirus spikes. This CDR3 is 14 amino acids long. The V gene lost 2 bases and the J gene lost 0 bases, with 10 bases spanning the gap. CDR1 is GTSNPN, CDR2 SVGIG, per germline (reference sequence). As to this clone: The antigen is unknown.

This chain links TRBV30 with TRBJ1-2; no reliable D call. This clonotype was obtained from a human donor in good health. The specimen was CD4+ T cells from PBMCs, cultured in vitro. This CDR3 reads CAWSFRATNYGYTF. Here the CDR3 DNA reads TGTGCCTGGAGTTTCCGAGCCACTAACTATGGCTACACCTTC. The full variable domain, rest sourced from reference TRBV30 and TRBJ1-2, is SQTIHQWPATLVQPVGSPLSLECTVEGTSNPNLYWYRQAAGRGLQLLFYSVGIGQISSEVPQNLSASRPQDRQFILSSKKLLLSDSGFYLCAWSFRATNYGYTFGSGTRLTVV.